These T cell receptor beta chains were read from a single sample in a study of blood T cell repertoires in COVID-19. Here immunoSEQ multiplex PCR was the method, and the copy in TCRdb shows in-frame clones only, minus some. The repertoire holds a few hundred thousand clones, with 88% as singletons. Sequencing was done on a sample of PBMCs or T cells enriched from blood (not recorded which). The receptors stem from a middle-aged woman who had been exposed to COVID-19. The conserved cysteine and the conserved F or W are not part of the CDR3 here. Not all rows give a size; the values are once, few, many and, for expanded clones, a class.

clone size: NA; J gene: TRBJ1-2; V gene: TRBV3-1/TRBV3-2; CDR3 length: 12; CDR3 protein: ASSQPQGYYGYT
clone size: NA; J gene: TRBJ1-1; V gene: TRBV7-2; CDR3 length: 13; CDR3 protein: ASSRGASWNTEAF
clone size: NA; J gene: TRBJ1-2; V gene: TRBV2; CDR3 length: 12; CDR3 protein: ASSGTGGVYGYT
clone size: NA; J gene: TRBJ1-1; V gene: TRBV9; CDR3 length: 14; CDR3 protein: ASSPRDRGPGTEAF
clone size: NA; J gene: TRBJ1-2; V gene: TRBV28; CDR3 length: 12; CDR3 protein: ASSQDRDLGGYT
clone size: many; J gene: TRBJ2-1; V gene: TRBV11-3; CDR3 length: 13; CDR3 protein: ASSLGTSVRNEQF
clone size: NA; J gene: TRBJ1-4; V gene: TRBV4-2; CDR3 length: 12; CDR3 protein: ASSQESQDEKLF
clone size: NA; J gene: TRBJ1-5; V gene: TRBV5-1; CDR3 length: 14; CDR3 protein: ASSLAEGGQDQPQH
clone size: NA; J gene: TRBJ2-5; V gene: TRBV12-3/TRBV12-4; CDR3 length: 10; CDR3 protein: ASGDWEETQY
clone size: NA; J gene: TRBJ1-5; V gene: TRBV15; CDR3 length: 11; CDR3 protein: ATSTNSNQPQH
clone size: NA; J gene: TRBJ1-1; V gene: TRBV4-3; CDR3 length: 14; CDR3 protein: ASSQGGGRVGTEAF
clone size: NA; J gene: TRBJ2-1; V gene: TRBV20-1; CDR3 length: 10; CDR3 protein: SASINPGEQF
clone size: NA; J gene: TRBJ2-1; V gene: TRBV5-5; CDR3 length: 13; CDR3 protein: ASSLWGQSYNEQF
clone size: NA; J gene: TRBJ1-6; V gene: TRBV5-1; CDR3 length: 13; CDR3 protein: ASSLVGTDNSPLH
clone size: once; J gene: TRBJ2-3; V gene: TRBV6-5; CDR3 length: 13; CDR3 protein: ASSLSRLSTDTQY
clone size: NA; J gene: TRBJ1-6; V gene: TRBV27; CDR3 length: 12; CDR3 protein: ASKKQVDNSPLH
clone size: NA; J gene: TRBJ2-7; V gene: TRBV19; CDR3 length: 11; CDR3 protein: ASAAGTGYEQY
clone size: NA; J gene: TRBJ1-6; V gene: TRBV27; CDR3 length: 12; CDR3 protein: ASSRDSFNSPLH
clone size: NA; J gene: TRBJ2-5; V gene: TRBV5-8; CDR3 length: 14; CDR3 protein: ASSFSSGRAVETQY
clone size: NA; J gene: TRBJ1-2; V gene: TRBV30; CDR3 length: 11; CDR3 protein: AWSSRTGSGYT
clone size: NA; J gene: TRBJ1-4; V gene: TRBV7-9; CDR3 length: 13; CDR3 protein: ASSFNVGTNEKLF
clone size: NA; J gene: TRBJ1-6; V gene: TRBV5-4; CDR3 length: 13; CDR3 protein: ASSLGSSSESPLH
clone size: NA; J gene: TRBJ2-2; V gene: TRBV9; CDR3 length: 13; CDR3 protein: ASSVVGTGHGELF
clone size: NA; J gene: TRBJ2-1; V gene: TRBV5-1; CDR3 length: 14; CDR3 protein: ASSLGPTSSYNEQF
clone size: NA; J gene: TRBJ2-1; V gene: TRBV4-1; CDR3 length: 12; CDR3 protein: ASSQLTRNHEQF
clone size: few; J gene: TRBJ1-1; V gene: TRBV23-1; CDR3 length: 13; CDR3 protein: ASRGGGGRDTEAF
clone size: NA; J gene: TRBJ1-4; V gene: TRBV6-5; CDR3 length: 11; CDR3 protein: ATPGETNEKLF
clone size: NA; J gene: TRBJ1-1; V gene: TRBV11-2; CDR3 length: 10; CDR3 protein: ASSQMNTEAF
clone size: NA; J gene: TRBJ1-6; V gene: TRBV7-3; CDR3 length: 11; CDR3 protein: ASSYRTDSPLH
clone size: NA; J gene: TRBJ1-1; V gene: TRBV2; CDR3 length: 13; CDR3 protein: ASSSQGALNTEAF
clone size: once; J gene: TRBJ2-7; V gene: TRBV4-3; CDR3 length: 17; CDR3 protein: ASSPHGAEQGAHLYEQY
clone size: NA; J gene: TRBJ2-2; V gene: TRBV7-9; CDR3 length: 14; CDR3 protein: ASSRVGLARTGELF
clone size: NA; J gene: TRBJ2-7; V gene: TRBV4-1; CDR3 length: 11; CDR3 protein: ASSPSGPYEQY
clone size: NA; J gene: TRBJ2-2; V gene: TRBV9; CDR3 length: 11; CDR3 protein: ASSVAGTGELF
clone size: few; J gene: TRBJ2-2; V gene: TRBV7-3; CDR3 length: 11; CDR3 protein: ASSPRVAGELF
clone size: few; J gene: TRBJ1-5; V gene: TRBV28; CDR3 length: 14; CDR3 protein: ASSLIRVTSHQPQH
clone size: once; J gene: TRBJ2-2; V gene: TRBV2; CDR3 length: 12; CDR3 protein: ASSEQVITGELF
clone size: NA; J gene: TRBJ1-4; V gene: TRBV11-3; CDR3 length: 12; CDR3 protein: ASSSRQGSEKLF
clone size: once; J gene: TRBJ2-1; V gene: TRBV5-1; CDR3 length: 13; CDR3 protein: ASSDGTSGHNEQF
clone size: NA; J gene: TRBJ2-5; V gene: TRBV5-1; CDR3 length: 13; CDR3 protein: ASSKTGGAVETQY
clone size: NA; J gene: TRBJ1-5; V gene: TRBV28; CDR3 length: 10; CDR3 protein: ASTTANQPQH
clone size: NA; J gene: TRBJ2-1; V gene: TRBV7-2; CDR3 length: 12; CDR3 protein: ASSLDFSYNEQF
clone size: once; J gene: TRBJ1-2; V gene: TRBV9; CDR3 length: 12; CDR3 protein: ASSAMGQNYGYT
clone size: NA; J gene: TRBJ1-5; V gene: TRBV6-2/TRBV6-3; CDR3 length: 14; CDR3 protein: ASSSPNRAGNQPQH
clone size: once; J gene: TRBJ2-2; V gene: TRBV10-3; CDR3 length: 14; CDR3 protein: ASGLAGASNTGELF